This note documents a single T cell receptor beta chain sequence. The data belong to a study of OX40 agonist ivuxolimab in advanced cancers. TCRdb keeps only in-frame clones here, not all; method: immunoSEQ multiplex PCR. The sample lists 9,500 to 13,000 clones, roughly four fifths occurring once. Germline lookup yields CDR1 SGHNT and CDR2 YYREEE (reference sequence). V lost 5 bases to trimming and J lost 4 bases, with 31 bases between them. The CDR3 sequence is 19 residues long. The chain couples TRBV5-4 to TRBJ2-7; D not certain. The input for sequencing was CD4+ or CD8+ T cells sorted from blood, taken in a trial of the OX40 agonist ivuxolimab. This receptor was taken from an adult with an advanced solid tumor such as melanoma, head and neck, liver or kidney cancer. This CDR3 reads CASSRRSSHQNLRSYEQYF. CDR3 nucleotide sequence: TGTGCCAGCAGTCGGCGATCCAGCCACCAGAACCTGCGGTCTTACGAGCAGTACTTC.